This T cell receptor beta chain was recorded in a study of shared clonotypes between healthy human individuals. On this clone itself: Its target is not known.

Sorted-subset replicate PCR reactions contained roughly 200 ng DNA, corresponding to tens of thousands of T cell genomes. Here immunoSEQ multiplex PCR was the method, and the copy in TCRdb shows in-frame clones only, minus some. The sample holds about a million clones, approximately 75% seen once. V shed 2 bases and J shed 6 bases, with 11 bases lying between them. Germline CDR1 and CDR2: SGHTA and FQGNSA. The CDR3 totals 13 residues. Study-wide findings and caveats: The diversity represented, both genetic and in exposure history, was limited by few donors.

Sequencing used memory CD4+ T cells from PBMCs. Regarding subset: CD45RA-negative fraction. The TCR was taken from a young man in good health. Some clones in this sample may be carry-over from other donors' samples. The rearrangement links TRBV7-2 to TRBJ2-7; the D is unclear. The CDR3 nucleotides read TGTGCCAGCAGCTTACTGGGGTTGAGCGAGCAGTACTTC. Translating it yields CASSLLGLSEQYF.